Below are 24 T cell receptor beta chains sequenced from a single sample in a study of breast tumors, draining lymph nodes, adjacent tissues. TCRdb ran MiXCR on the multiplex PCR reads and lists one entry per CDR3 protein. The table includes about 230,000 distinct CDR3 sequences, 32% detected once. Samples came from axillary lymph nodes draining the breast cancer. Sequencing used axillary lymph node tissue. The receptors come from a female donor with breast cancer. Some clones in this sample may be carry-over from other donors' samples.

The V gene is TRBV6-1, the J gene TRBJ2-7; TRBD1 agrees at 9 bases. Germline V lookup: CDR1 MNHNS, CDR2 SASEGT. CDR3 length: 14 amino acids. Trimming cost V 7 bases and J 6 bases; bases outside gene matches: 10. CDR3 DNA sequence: TGTGCCAGCATGCAGGTACAGGGGGCTTCCGAGCAGTACTTC. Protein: CASMQVQGASEQYF.

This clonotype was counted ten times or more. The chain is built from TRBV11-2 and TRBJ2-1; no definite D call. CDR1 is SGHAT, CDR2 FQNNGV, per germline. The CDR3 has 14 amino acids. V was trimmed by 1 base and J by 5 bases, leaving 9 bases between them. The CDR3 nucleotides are TGTGCCAGCAGCTTAGCGGGTTCGGACAATGAGCAGTTCTTC. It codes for CASSLAGSDNEQFF.

The CDR3 nucleotides are TGTGCCAGTAGTCTATACGGCCCCGGAACGCAGGGCGAAGCTTTCTTT. As protein: CASSLYGPGTQGEAFF. The genes are TRBV19 and TRBJ1-1; TRBD1 might be the D (5 bases). The CDR3 is made up of 16 amino acids. In germline, CDR1 is LNHDA, CDR2 SQIVND (reference sequence). The V gene lost 5 bases and the J gene lost 8 bases, with 24 bases spanning the gap.

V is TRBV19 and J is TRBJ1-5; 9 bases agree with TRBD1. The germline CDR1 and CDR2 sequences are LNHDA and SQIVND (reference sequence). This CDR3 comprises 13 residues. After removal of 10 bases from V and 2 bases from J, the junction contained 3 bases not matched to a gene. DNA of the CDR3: TGTGCCACCCGGGACAGGGGCAATCAGCCCCAGCATTTT. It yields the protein CATRDRGNQPQHF.

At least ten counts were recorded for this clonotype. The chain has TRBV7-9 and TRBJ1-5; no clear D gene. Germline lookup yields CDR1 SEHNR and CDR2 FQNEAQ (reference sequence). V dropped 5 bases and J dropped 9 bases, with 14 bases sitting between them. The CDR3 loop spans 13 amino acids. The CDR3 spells CASSPEGRRPQHF. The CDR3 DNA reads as TGTGCCAGCAGCCCAGAGGGAAGGAGGCCCCAGCATTTT.

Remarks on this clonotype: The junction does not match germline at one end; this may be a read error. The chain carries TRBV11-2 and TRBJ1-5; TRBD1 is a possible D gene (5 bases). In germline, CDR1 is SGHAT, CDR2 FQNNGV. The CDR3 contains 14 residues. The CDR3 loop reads CASSSQGSNRPQHF. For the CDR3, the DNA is TGTGCCAGCAGCTCTCAGGGTAGCAATCGGCCCCAGCATTTT.

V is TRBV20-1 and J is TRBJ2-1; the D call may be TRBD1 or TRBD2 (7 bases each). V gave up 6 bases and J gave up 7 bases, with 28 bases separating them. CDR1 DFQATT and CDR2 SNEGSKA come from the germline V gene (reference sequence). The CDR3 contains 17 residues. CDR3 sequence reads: CSARGGLETGPRNEQFF. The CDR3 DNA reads TGCAGTGCCAGGGGGGGGTTGGAGACGGGACCCCGGAATGAGCAGTTCTTC.

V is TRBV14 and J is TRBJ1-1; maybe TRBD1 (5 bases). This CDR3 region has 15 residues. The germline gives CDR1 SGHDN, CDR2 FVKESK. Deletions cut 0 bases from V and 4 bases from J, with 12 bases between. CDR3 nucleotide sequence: TGTGCCAGCAGCCAAGATCCCGGGGGGAGCACTGAAGCTTTCTTT. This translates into CASSQDPGGSTEAFF.

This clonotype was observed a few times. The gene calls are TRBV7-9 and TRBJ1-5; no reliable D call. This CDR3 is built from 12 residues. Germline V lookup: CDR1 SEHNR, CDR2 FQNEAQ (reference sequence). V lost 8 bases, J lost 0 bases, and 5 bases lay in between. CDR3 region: CASGDSNQPQHF. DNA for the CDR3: TGTGCCAGCGGGGATAGCAATCAGCCCCAGCATTTT.

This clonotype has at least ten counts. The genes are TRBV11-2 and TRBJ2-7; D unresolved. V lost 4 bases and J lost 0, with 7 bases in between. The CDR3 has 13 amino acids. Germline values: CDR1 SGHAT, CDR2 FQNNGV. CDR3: CASSYTDSYEQYF. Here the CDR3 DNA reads TGTGCCAGCAGCTACACAGACTCCTACGAGCAGTACTTC.

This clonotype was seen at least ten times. The CDR3 region is CSADGVVNEQYF. CDR3 in DNA: TGCAGCGCGGACGGGGTTGTCAACGAGCAGTACTTC. The chain joins TRBV20-1 to TRBJ2-7, with a weak D call TRBD2 (5 bases). The CDR3 spans 12 residues. Looked up from germline, CDR1 is DFQATT and CDR2 is SNEGSKA (reference sequence).

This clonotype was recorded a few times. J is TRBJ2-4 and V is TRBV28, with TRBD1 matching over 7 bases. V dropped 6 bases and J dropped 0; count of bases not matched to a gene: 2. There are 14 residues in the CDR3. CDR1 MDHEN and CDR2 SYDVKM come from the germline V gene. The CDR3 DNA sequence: TGTGCCAGCAGGGGGACAGTAGCCAAAAACATTCAGTACTTC. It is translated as CASRGTVAKNIQYF.

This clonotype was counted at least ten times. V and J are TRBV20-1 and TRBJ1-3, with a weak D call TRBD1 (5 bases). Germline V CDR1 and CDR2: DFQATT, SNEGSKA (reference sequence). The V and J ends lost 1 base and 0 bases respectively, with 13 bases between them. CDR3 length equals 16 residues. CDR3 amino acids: CSARGTSRGSGNTIYF. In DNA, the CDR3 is TGCAGTGCTAGAGGGACAAGTCGTGGCTCTGGAAACACCATATATTTT.

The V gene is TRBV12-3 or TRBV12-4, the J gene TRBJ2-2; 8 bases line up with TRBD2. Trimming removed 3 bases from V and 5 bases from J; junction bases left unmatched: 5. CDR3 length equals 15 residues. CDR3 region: CASSFSGRGTGELFF. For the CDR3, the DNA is TGTGCCAGCAGTTTCAGCGGGAGAGGGACCGGGGAGCTGTTTTTT.

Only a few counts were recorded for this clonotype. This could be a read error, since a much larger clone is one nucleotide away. The CDR3 loop is CASRFGVTGTQYF. Written as DNA, the CDR3 is TGTGCCAGCAGGTTCGGGGTCACAGGTACGCAGTATTTT. The chain employs TRBV13 and TRBJ2-3; D might be TRBD1 or TRBD2, each matching 5 bases. The length of the CDR3 is 13 residues. The germline CDR1 and CDR2 sequences are PRHDT and FYEKMQ (reference sequence).

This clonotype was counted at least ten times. Here the CDR3 reads CSANRGGDSYNEQFF. The CDR3 region has the DNA TGCAGTGCTAACAGGGGAGGAGATTCCTACAATGAGCAGTTCTTC. This chain connects TRBV20-1 to TRBJ2-1; TRBD1 might be the D (7 bases). V lost 4 bases to trimming and J lost 1 base, with 14 bases between them. The germline V gene has CDR1 DFQATT and CDR2 SNEGSKA (reference sequence). This CDR3 is 15 amino acids long.

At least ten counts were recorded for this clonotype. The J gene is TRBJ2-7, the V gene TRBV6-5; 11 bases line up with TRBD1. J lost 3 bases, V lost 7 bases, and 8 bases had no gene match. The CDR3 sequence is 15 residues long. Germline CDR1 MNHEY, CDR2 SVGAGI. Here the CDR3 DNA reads TGTGCCAGCAAACCGGGACAGGGGGTGATCTACGAGCAGTACTTC. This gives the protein CASKPGQGVIYEQYF.

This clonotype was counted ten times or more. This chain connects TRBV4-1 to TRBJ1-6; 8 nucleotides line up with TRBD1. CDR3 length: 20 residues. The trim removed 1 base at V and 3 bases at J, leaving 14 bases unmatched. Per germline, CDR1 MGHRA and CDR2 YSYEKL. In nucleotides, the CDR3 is TGCGCCAGCAGCCAAGGGGACAGGATGGTAGGACCGAGCTATAATTCACCCCTCCACTTT. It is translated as CASSQGDRMVGPSYNSPLHF.

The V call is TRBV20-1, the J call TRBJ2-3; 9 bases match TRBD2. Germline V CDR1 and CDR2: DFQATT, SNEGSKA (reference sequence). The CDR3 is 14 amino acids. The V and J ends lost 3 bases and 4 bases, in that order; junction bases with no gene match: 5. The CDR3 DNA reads TGCAGTGCTAGGGAGGGACTAGCCCCAGATACGCAGTATTTT. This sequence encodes CSAREGLAPDTQYF.

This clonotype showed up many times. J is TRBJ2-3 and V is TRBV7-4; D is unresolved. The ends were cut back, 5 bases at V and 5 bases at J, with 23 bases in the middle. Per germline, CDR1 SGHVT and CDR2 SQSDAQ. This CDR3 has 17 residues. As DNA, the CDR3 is TGTGCCAGCAGCCTCACGACCTTGGCAATCTTTCGAGATACGCAGTATTTT. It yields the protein CASSLTTLAIFRDTQYF.

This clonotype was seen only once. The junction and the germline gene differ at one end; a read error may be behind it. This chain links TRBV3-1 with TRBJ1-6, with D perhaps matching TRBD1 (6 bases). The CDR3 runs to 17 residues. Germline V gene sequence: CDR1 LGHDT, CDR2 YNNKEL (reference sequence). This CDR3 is CASSHTLGGILGPPLHF. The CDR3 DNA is TGCGCCAGCAGCCATACGTTAGGGGGGATACTGGGACCACCCCTCCACTTT.

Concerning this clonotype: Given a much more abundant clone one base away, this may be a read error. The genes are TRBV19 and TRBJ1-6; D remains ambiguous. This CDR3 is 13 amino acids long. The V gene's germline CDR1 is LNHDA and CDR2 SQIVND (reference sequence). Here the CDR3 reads CASSVRHSSPLRF. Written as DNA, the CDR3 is TGTGCCAGTAGTGTACGACATAGTTCACCCCTCCGCTTT.

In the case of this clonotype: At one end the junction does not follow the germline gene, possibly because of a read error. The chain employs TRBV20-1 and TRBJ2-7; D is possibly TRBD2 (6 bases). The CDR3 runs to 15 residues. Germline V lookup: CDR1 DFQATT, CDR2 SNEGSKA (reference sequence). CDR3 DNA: TGCAGTGCAAGAGTGGAGGGAGGCCTAACCTACGAGCAGTACTTC. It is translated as CSARVEGGLTYEQYF.

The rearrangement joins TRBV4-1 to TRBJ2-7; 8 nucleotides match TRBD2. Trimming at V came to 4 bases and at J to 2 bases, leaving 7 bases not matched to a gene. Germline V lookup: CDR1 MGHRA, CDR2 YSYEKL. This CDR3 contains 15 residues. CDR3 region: CASSRGSGKAYEQYF. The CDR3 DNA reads TGCGCCAGCAGCCGGGGTAGCGGGAAAGCCTACGAGCAGTACTTC.